These T cell receptor beta chains were read from a single sample in a study of blood T cell repertoires in COVID-19. The table came from immunoSEQ multiplex PCR; TCRdb's copy has only in-frame clones and leaves some out. The data contain approximately 120,000 clones, over 75% of them singletons. The sample comprised peripheral blood. The receptors stem from a man aged 80 or over with active or convalescent COVID-19. The CDR3 runs from the conserved cysteine through the conserved F or W. Each record gives: V gene, D gene, clone size, J gene, CDR3 protein, CDR3 DNA. D genes are given only for firm matches. For some rows the clone size is stated as once, few or many, or as a class when expanded; others skip it.

v_gene: TRBV14
d_gene: TRBD2
abundance: .
j_gene: TRBJ2-3
CDR3aa: CASSPLAGGPSTDTQYF
CDR3nt: TGTGCCAGCAGCCCGTTAGCGGGGGGGCCTAGCACAGATACGCAGTATTTT

v_gene: TRBV5-1
d_gene: TRBD2
abundance: few
j_gene: TRBJ2-7
CDR3aa: CASSRLAGLSYEQYF
CDR3nt: TGCGCCAGCAGCCGACTAGCGGGGCTATCCTACGAGCAGTACTTC

v_gene: TRBV27
d_gene: .
abundance: many
j_gene: TRBJ1-4
CDR3aa: CASRPRGTPEKLFF
CDR3nt: TGTGCCAGCAGACCCCGGGGTACACCCGAAAAACTGTTTTTT

v_gene: TRBV5-1
d_gene: .
abundance: .
j_gene: TRBJ1-2
CDR3aa: CASSDDSNYGYTF
CDR3nt: TGCGCCAGCAGCGACGACAGCAACTACGGCTACACCTTC

v_gene: TRBV5-1
d_gene: .
abundance: .
j_gene: TRBJ1-3
CDR3aa: CASSLGGSSGNTIYF
CDR3nt: TGCGCCAGCAGCTTGGGAGGGAGCTCTGGAAACACCATATATTTT

v_gene: TRBV27
d_gene: .
abundance: .
j_gene: TRBJ2-2
CDR3aa: CASSLSRALNTGELFF
CDR3nt: TGTGCCAGCAGTTTATCGAGGGCCTTAAACACCGGGGAGCTGTTTTTT

v_gene: TRBV7-3
d_gene: TRBD2
abundance: .
j_gene: TRBJ2-2
CDR3aa: CASSLRLAANTGELFF
CDR3nt: TGTGCCAGCAGCTTAAGACTAGCGGCGAACACCGGGGAGCTGTTTTTT

v_gene: TRBV6-5
d_gene: .
abundance: .
j_gene: TRBJ1-4
CDR3aa: CASSSRGIGEKLFF
CDR3nt: TGTGCCAGCAGTTCGCGGGGGATTGGGGAAAAACTGTTTTTT

v_gene: TRBV7-2
d_gene: .
abundance: .
j_gene: TRBJ2-7
CDR3aa: CASSLAAQPYEQYF
CDR3nt: TGTGCCAGCAGCTTAGCGGCCCAACCCTACGAGCAGTACTTC

v_gene: TRBV12-3/TRBV12-4
d_gene: .
abundance: .
j_gene: TRBJ1-2
CDR3aa: CASTPSGGYGYTF
CDR3nt: TGTGCCAGCACCCCCTCCGGGGGCTATGGCTACACCTTC

v_gene: TRBV19
d_gene: .
abundance: .
j_gene: TRBJ1-1
CDR3aa: CASSTRGRLNTEAFF
CDR3nt: TGTGCCAGTAGCACCAGAGGGCGGTTGAACACTGAAGCTTTCTTT

v_gene: TRBV7-9
d_gene: .
abundance: .
j_gene: TRBJ2-3
CDR3aa: CASSPGPRGDTDTQYF
CDR3nt: TGTGCCAGCAGCCCCGGACCCAGGGGAGACACAGATACGCAGTATTTT

v_gene: TRBV2
d_gene: .
abundance: .
j_gene: TRBJ1-1
CDR3aa: CASSEAPGRKNTEAFF
CDR3nt: TGTGCCAGCAGTGAAGCCCCGGGGAGGAAGAACACTGAAGCTTTCTTT

v_gene: TRBV9
d_gene: TRBD1
abundance: .
j_gene: TRBJ1-1
CDR3aa: CASRPTGQRNTEAFF
CDR3nt: TGTGCCAGCAGGCCTACGGGACAGAGGAACACTGAAGCTTTCTTT

v_gene: TRBV19
d_gene: TRBD1
abundance: .
j_gene: TRBJ1-6
CDR3aa: CASTIDRGKNSPLHF
CDR3nt: TGTGCCAGTACCATTGACAGGGGGAAAAATTCACCCCTCCACTTT

v_gene: TRBV12-5
d_gene: .
abundance: .
j_gene: TRBJ1-2
CDR3aa: CASGTDTSFYGYTF
CDR3nt: TGTGCTAGTGGCACGGACACCTCGTTCTATGGCTACACCTTC

v_gene: TRBV11-3
d_gene: .
abundance: .
j_gene: TRBJ2-3
CDR3aa: CASSGAGKATQYF
CDR3nt: TGTGCCAGCAGCGGCGCAGGGAAGGCTACGCAGTATTTT

v_gene: TRBV30
d_gene: TRBD2
abundance: .
j_gene: TRBJ2-1
CDR3aa: CAWSFRGDEQFF
CDR3nt: TGTGCCTGGAGTTTTCGGGGGGATGAGCAGTTCTTC

v_gene: TRBV19
d_gene: .
abundance: .
j_gene: TRBJ2-1
CDR3aa: CASSMLRAIHNEQFF
CDR3nt: TGTGCCAGTAGTATGCTGAGGGCCATCCACAATGAGCAGTTCTTC

v_gene: TRBV27
d_gene: .
abundance: .
j_gene: TRBJ2-3
CDR3aa: CASSLSGRISTDTQYF
CDR3nt: TGTGCCAGCAGTTTATCTGGGCGTATTAGCACAGATACGCAGTATTTT

v_gene: TRBV7-8
d_gene: TRBD2
abundance: .
j_gene: TRBJ2-7
CDR3aa: CASSQTGGEQYF
CDR3nt: TGTGCCAGCAGCCAGACGGGGGGCGAGCAGTACTTC

v_gene: TRBV30
d_gene: .
abundance: .
j_gene: TRBJ2-5
CDR3aa: CARGAPGGLSETQYF
CDR3nt: TGTGCCAGGGGAGCCCCGGGGGGCCTCTCAGAGACCCAGTACTTC

v_gene: TRBV9
d_gene: TRBD2
abundance: .
j_gene: TRBJ2-3
CDR3aa: CASSVGASGSTDTQYF
CDR3nt: TGTGCCAGCAGCGTAGGGGCTAGCGGCAGCACAGATACGCAGTATTTT

v_gene: TRBV19
d_gene: .
abundance: few
j_gene: TRBJ1-5
CDR3aa: CASSIAEGGNQPQHF
CDR3nt: TGTGCCAGTAGTATAGCGGAAGGGGGCAATCAGCCCCAGCATTTT

v_gene: TRBV10-1
d_gene: .
abundance: .
j_gene: TRBJ2-5
CDR3aa: CASSETMSRAQQETQYF
CDR3nt: TGCGCCAGCAGTGAGACGATGTCCAGGGCCCAACAAGAGACCCAGTACTTC

v_gene: TRBV29-1
d_gene: .
abundance: .
j_gene: TRBJ2-7
CDR3aa: CSVERAGRGKEQYF
CDR3nt: TGCAGCGTTGAAAGGGCAGGGCGGGGTAAAGAGCAGTACTTC

v_gene: TRBV7-2
d_gene: TRBD1
abundance: .
j_gene: TRBJ1-4
CDR3aa: CASSPSGTGWGEKLFF
CDR3nt: TGTGCCAGCAGCCCCAGCGGGACAGGTTGGGGGGAAAAACTGTTTTTT

v_gene: TRBV7-9
d_gene: .
abundance: .
j_gene: TRBJ2-6
CDR3aa: CASSLAYLSSGANVLTF
CDR3nt: TGTGCCAGCAGCTTAGCTTATCTATCCTCTGGGGCCAACGTCCTGACTTTC

v_gene: TRBV7-2
d_gene: TRBD1
abundance: .
j_gene: TRBJ1-4
CDR3aa: CASSTGQDNEKLFF
CDR3nt: TGTGCCAGCAGCACCGGACAGGACAATGAAAAACTGTTTTTT